This TCR beta chain was found in a study of T cells expressing NK-cell markers. Germline V lookup: CDR1 MNHNS, CDR2 SASEGT. The CDR3 length is 14 residues. Study-level findings and limits: HCMV specificity of the expanded NKG2C+ T cell clones stayed unclear.

On this clonotype itself: Its antigen is unknown.

TCRdb reprocessed the 5' RACE reads; each CDR3 protein has one entry and no DNA is given. This listing includes approximately 460,000 distinct CDR3 sequences. The chain has TRBV6-1 and TRBJ2-1; the TCRdb D gene call, TRBD2, has no DNA to confirm it. Sequenced: blood T cells: a sorted CD56 or NKG2C T cell subset, CD4+ or CD8+ T cells, or bulk PBMC T cells (not recorded which). The clonotype originates from a woman between 18 and 69 years old in good health. CDR3: CASSVAGGSYEQFF.